One sample yielded the 10 T cell receptor beta chains listed below, sequenced in a study of Ad26.COV2.S vaccination and SARS-CoV-2 variants. Treatment noted: around 19 received Ad26.COV2.S at low or high dose, single or two shots; a few received placebo; per-sample allocation not given. Collection of samples fell on day 63 after the first vaccine or placebo injection. Clones were sequenced by immunoSEQ multiplex PCR, and TCRdb holds only the in-frame ones, with some missing. The sample has about 400,000 clones, about four fifths seen once. This specimen consisted of peripheral blood, obtained in a trial of Ad26.COV2.S vaccine versus placebo. These receptors were obtained from a person aged 18 to 59 who received the Ad26.COV2.S COVID-19 vaccine or a placebo.

The V call is TRBV5-4, the J call TRBJ2-5, with a weak D call TRBD2 (7 bases). The CDR3 sequence is 15 residues long. Trimming took 4 bases from V and 7 from J, leaving 20 bases between them. Per germline, CDR1 SGHNT and CDR2 YYREEE (reference sequence). The CDR3 is CASSRPGEGGGTQYF. The CDR3 DNA reads as TGTGCCAGCAGCCGGCCCGGTGAGGGAGGGGGGACCCAGTACTTC.

In nucleotides, the CDR3 is TGTGCCAGCACCCGGTTAGCCGCCCCCAACACTGAAGCTTTCTTT. This sequence encodes CASTRLAAPNTEAFF. The gene calls are TRBV9 and TRBJ1-1; no clear D gene. Germline-derived CDR1 and CDR2 are SGDLS and YYNGEE. The CDR3 is 15 amino acids. Trimming took off 6 bases at V and 2 bases at J, with 17 bases between the two ends. Together with reference TRBV9 and TRBJ1-1, the CDR3 gives the full variable domain: DSGVTQTPKHLITATGQRVTLRCSPRSGDLSVYWYQQSLDQGLQFLIQYYNGEERAKGNILERFSAQQFPDLHSELNLSSLELGDSALYFCASTRLAAPNTEAFFGQGTRLTVV.

This chain connects TRBV7-6 to TRBJ2-3; unclear D gene. This CDR3 contains 17 residues. Germline V gives CDR1 SGHVS, CDR2 FNYEAQ. V lost 5 bases and J lost 0, with 18 bases in between. The CDR3 nucleotides read TGTGCCAGCAGCCCAGCAACTCCTGTTTCTAGCACAGATACGCAGTATTTT. This codes for CASSPATPVSSTDTQYF. The variable domain in full, completed from reference TRBV7-6 and TRBJ2-3, reads GAGVSQSPRYKVTKRGQDVALRCDPISGHVSLYWYRQALGQGPEFLTYFNYEAQQDKSGLPNDRFSAERPEGSISTLTIQRTEQRDSAMYRCASSPATPVSSTDTQYFGPGTRLTVL.

The chain has TRBV5-1 and TRBJ2-7; D is possibly TRBD1 (7 bases). From germline, CDR1 is SGHRS and CDR2 YFSETQ. V gave up 4 bases and J gave up 0 bases, with 17 bases separating them. The CDR3 spans 16 residues. CDR3 sequence: CASSAGTAESSYEQYF. The CDR3 DNA is TGCGCCAGCAGCGCGGGGACAGCAGAATCCTCCTACGAGCAGTACTTC.

A word on this clone: Distinct nucleotide sequences in the sample also encode this CDR3. The rearrangement links TRBV5-1 to TRBJ2-3; D uncertain. The CDR3 is 12 amino acids. Per germline, CDR1 SGHRS and CDR2 YFSETQ. V was pared by 2 bases and J by 3 bases, with 4 bases between. CDR3 DNA sequence: TGCGCCAGCAGCTTAACTACAGATACGCAGTATTTT. This sequence encodes CASSLTTDTQYF.

The chain uses TRBV4-3 and TRBJ2-7; 7 bases align to TRBD1. The CDR3 spans 15 residues. Trimming at V came to 0 bases and at J to 2 bases, leaving 4 bases not matched to a gene. Germline V lookup: CDR1 LGHNA, CDR2 YSLEER. Here the CDR3 reads CASSQDRGIAYEQYF. CDR3 DNA sequence: TGCGCCAGCAGCCAAGACAGGGGGATAGCCTACGAGCAGTACTTC.

This clone was detected only once. Written as DNA, the CDR3 is TGTGCCAGCAGCTCAAAGACTAGCGGGGGGAATGAGCAGTTCTTC. Translated, it gives CASSSKTSGGNEQFF. The chain recombines TRBV7-9 with TRBJ2-1, with 13 bases that match TRBD2. The CDR3 sequence is 15 residues long. The germline gives CDR1 SEHNR, CDR2 FQNEAQ (reference sequence). V lost 4 bases, J lost 7 bases, and 4 bases stayed unmatched.

V usage is TRBV19 and J usage is TRBJ2-1; D gene ambiguous. V lost 10 bases to trimming and J lost 8 bases, with 18 bases between them. CDR1 is LNHDA and CDR2 is SQIVND in the germline V gene (reference sequence). The CDR3 consists of 13 residues. The CDR3 spells CATTTSYIYEQFF. CDR3 bases: TGTGCCACTACAACCTCCTACATCTATGAGCAGTTCTTC.

The rearrangement links TRBV6-4 to TRBJ2-3; 15 nucleotides agree with TRBD2. Germline V lookup: CDR1 MRHNA, CDR2 SNTAGT. Germline trimming cut 4 bases from V and 4 bases from J; bases unmatched to any gene: 0. The length of the CDR3 is 15 residues. The CDR3 reads CASSGTSGGADTQYF. The CDR3 nucleotides read TGTGCCAGCAGTGGGACTAGCGGGGGGGCAGATACGCAGTATTTT.

This clone came up once. J is TRBJ2-1 and V is TRBV5-1; TRBD2 aligns across 7 bases. The CDR3 consists of 15 residues. The germline V gene encodes CDR1 SGHRS and CDR2 YFSETQ. Trimming cost V 5 bases and J 3 bases; bases outside gene matches: 8. The DNA of the CDR3 is TGCGCCAGCAGGGGCGGGACTACCATCTACAATGAGCAGTTCTTC. This sequence encodes CASRGGTTIYNEQFF.